Described below is a single T cell receptor (beta chain) sequence and its context. Its antigen remains unidentified. These data come from a study of T-cell memory formation after mild COVID-19. Study results and limitations: From day 15 to 85, contracting clones were balanced between CD4 and CD8, whereas later expanders leaned toward CD4+.

TCRdb called the 5' RACE reads again in MiXCR, with one record for every CDR3 protein. Found here are approximately 300,000 distinct CDR3 sequences, about 15% of them singletons; the top ten hold roughly a fifth. Between the trimmed V and J ends, which lost 2 bases and 7 bases, there was a span of 7 bases. CDR3 length equals 12 residues. Germline V gives CDR1 SGDLS, CDR2 YYNGEE. This TCR derives from a man in his late teens or twenties who had mild COVID-19 (a few samples of this study predate the infection). Cell type and time point are not known. The rearrangement links TRBV9 to TRBJ2-1; no clear D gene. The sample consisted of PBMCs or a T cell subset sorted from them (not recorded which). Here the CDR3 reads CASSVLGNEQFF. Here the CDR3 DNA reads TGTGCCAGCAGCGTCTTGGGGAATGAGCAGTTCTTC.